What follows are 16 T cell receptor beta chains derived from one specimen sequenced in a study of CD8 T cells in Susac syndrome. Random hexamers primed reverse transcription of about 0.5 to 1 ug RNA. TCRdb recomputed calls from the immunoSEQ multiplex PCR reads with MiXCR, one row per CDR3 protein. The sample includes some 300,000 distinct CDR3 sequences, 70% to 90% of them seen just once. Material: CD8+ T cells from PBMCs. Source of these receptors: a human donor with multiple sclerosis.

This chain connects TRBV4-3 to TRBJ2-7; 8 bases line up with TRBD1. After removal of 0 bases from V and 4 bases from J, the junction contained 11 bases not matched to a gene. The CDR3 is 17 residues long. Germline CDR1 LGHNA, CDR2 YSLEER. The CDR3 sequence: CASSQEAVTGGPYEQYF. CDR3 sequence (DNA): TGCGCCAGCAGCCAAGAAGCAGTAACAGGGGGACCTTACGAGCAGTACTTC.

This clonotype has only a few counts. The chain employs TRBV4-3 and TRBJ1-1; D ambiguous. Germline CDR1 LGHNA, CDR2 YSLEER. This CDR3 comprises 18 residues. V lost 1 base and J 4 bases, leaving 22 bases between the germline ends. The CDR3 DNA reads as TGCGCCAGCAGCCAAGGTTCGGGCATTGGGTCTCGGAGCACTGAAGCTTTCTTT. Its translation: CASSQGSGIGSRSTEAFF.

The rearrangement links TRBV29-1 to TRBJ2-1; 7 nucleotides align to TRBD2. Germline V gene lookup returns CDR1 SQVTM and CDR2 ANQGSEA. The trim removed 0 bases at V and 9 bases at J, leaving 14 bases unmatched. The CDR3 is 16 amino acids. This CDR3 is CSVEDRGLLLAAEQFF. In DNA form, the CDR3 reads TGCAGCGTTGAAGACCGGGGACTACTCCTCGCGGCTGAGCAGTTCTTC.

The chain uses TRBV5-4 and TRBJ2-1; no firm D call. Germline CDR1 reads SGHNT; CDR2 reads YYREEE (reference sequence). The CDR3 is made up of 15 amino acids. The germline V and J ends were trimmed by 0 bases and 0 bases, with 7 bases remaining between them. For the CDR3, the DNA is TGTGCCAGCAGCTTGGCGAGGAGCTCCTACAATGAGCAGTTCTTC. Amino acid sequence: CASSLARSSYNEQFF.

This sequence joins TRBV6-5 and TRBJ1-5, with D unclear. CDR3 length equals 13 residues. Trimming removed 6 bases from V and 5 bases from J, with 11 bases in between. Germline V lookup: CDR1 MNHEY, CDR2 SVGAGI. CDR3 DNA sequence: TGTGCCAGCAGGTGGACGGCTGATCAGCCCCAGCATTTT. Residues: CASRWTADQPQHF.

The chain couples TRBV20-1 to TRBJ2-1; 8 bases are shared with TRBD1. V trimming: 1 base; J trimming: 4 bases; junction bases outside the gene matches: 3. The germline V gene encodes CDR1 DFQATT and CDR2 SNEGSKA (reference sequence). The CDR3 has 14 residues. The CDR3 bases are TGCAGTGCTAGAGGACAGGGGAGGTACAATGAGCAGTTCTTC. Translating it yields CSARGQGRYNEQFF.

The chain couples TRBV5-6 to TRBJ1-3; D gene unclear. V shed 2 bases and J shed 0 bases, with 9 bases lying between them. From germline, CDR1 is SGHDT and CDR2 YYEEEE. The CDR3 runs 15 residues. The CDR3 reads CASSFGQVSGNTIYF. The CDR3 bases are TGTGCCAGCAGCTTTGGGCAGGTCTCTGGAAACACCATATATTTT. Full variable domain (rest looked up from reference TRBV5-6 and TRBJ1-3): DAGVTQSPTHLIKTRGQQVTLRCSPKSGHDTVSWYQQALGQGPQFIFQYYEEEERQRGNFPDRFSGHQFPNYSSELNVNALLLGDSALYLCASSFGQVSGNTIYFGEGSWLTVV.

The rearrangement uses TRBV28 and TRBJ2-5; D unclear. The CDR3 has 15 residues. V was shortened by 1 base and J by 0 bases, with 9 bases between the two germline ends. Germline V gene sequence: CDR1 MDHEN, CDR2 SYDVKM. In DNA form, the CDR3 reads TGTGCCAGCAGTTTATTCGATGCGAACCAAGAGACCCAGTACTTC. It yields the protein CASSLFDANQETQYF.

The chain has TRBV28 and TRBJ1-2; 8 nucleotides match TRBD1. Looked up from germline, CDR1 is MDHEN and CDR2 is SYDVKM. V dropped 5 bases and J dropped 4; count of bases not matched to a gene: 6. The CDR3 has 14 residues. This chain's CDR3 is CASSPYRGSYGYTF. Written as DNA, the CDR3 is TGTGCCAGCAGTCCCTACAGGGGGTCCTATGGCTACACCTTC.

The chain recombines TRBV5-4 with TRBJ1-5; 8 nucleotides line up with TRBD1. The CDR3 covers 15 residues. J was trimmed by 4 bases and V by 0 bases; bases with no gene match: 3. Germline V gives CDR1 SGHNT, CDR2 YYREEE (reference sequence). CDR3 in amino acids: CASSLDRGENQPQHF. Written as DNA, the CDR3 is TGTGCCAGCAGCTTGGACAGGGGGGAGAATCAGCCCCAGCATTTT.

The J gene is TRBJ2-7, the V gene TRBV9, with 8 bases fitting TRBD2. CDR1 and CDR2 from the germline V gene are SGDLS and YYNGEE. The length of the CDR3 is 12 residues. J gave up 6 bases and V 6 bases, and 5 bases lay outside the gene matches. The chain's CDR3 is CASTSGSGEQYF. The CDR3 DNA reads TGTGCCAGCACCAGCGGGAGTGGCGAGCAGTACTTC.

The count of this clonotype is one. The CDR3 nucleotides read TGCGCCAGCAGCCCCCTTGGAGCGGGGACCTACAATGAGCAGTTCTTC. Translating it yields CASSPLGAGTYNEQFF. This sequence joins TRBV4-1 and TRBJ2-1, with TRBD2 identical over 7 bases. Germline CDR1 MGHRA, CDR2 YSYEKL. V lost 4 bases to trimming and J lost 2 bases; unmatched junction nucleotides: 8. This CDR3 is 16 amino acids long.

The V gene is TRBV28, the J gene TRBJ2-5; D gene unclear. Germline V gene sequence: CDR1 MDHEN, CDR2 SYDVKM. The CDR3 consists of 13 residues. The V end lost 7 bases, the J end lost 2 bases, and 11 bases lay between the germline ends. The CDR3 region has the DNA TGTGCCAGCACCTCGGACGGACAAGAGACCCAGTACTTC. Encoded protein: CASTSDGQETQYF.

This clonotype was detected a few times. The chain is built from TRBV30 and TRBJ2-7; 9 bases agree with TRBD1. V lost 5 bases, J lost 2 bases, and 10 bases stayed unmatched. The CDR3 is 15 residues long. Germline CDR1 is GTSNPN and CDR2 is SVGIG (reference sequence). As DNA, the CDR3 is TGTGCCTGGGGAGGGAACCGGGACAGGGCCTACGAGCAGTACTTC. As protein: CAWGGNRDRAYEQYF.

This clonotype has more than one count but fewer than ten. The chain combines TRBV7-6 with TRBJ2-3, with TRBD2 identical over 14 bases. Germline trimming cut 5 bases from V and 5 bases from J; bases unmatched to any gene: 9. CDR1 and CDR2 (germline): SGHVS, FNYEAQ. This CDR3 has 17 amino acids. CDR3 sequence: CASSLRLAGGPKDTQYF. In DNA form, the CDR3 reads TGTGCCAGCAGCCTGAGACTAGCGGGAGGGCCGAAAGATACGCAGTATTTT.

The chain links TRBV5-1 to TRBJ1-2; no clear D gene. Trimming cost V 0 bases and J 1 base, with 7 bases left between them. Looked up from germline, CDR1 is SGHRS and CDR2 is YFSETQ. CDR3 size: 14 residues. The CDR3 reads CASSLAAFNYGYTF. CDR3 coding DNA: TGCGCCAGCAGCTTGGCGGCCTTTAACTATGGCTACACCTTC.